The following is a TCR beta chain sequence with its context. This sample was taken from a study of T cell changes during pregnancy in multiple sclerosis. Germline V CDR1 and CDR2: MDHEN, SYDVKM. There are 13 residues in the CDR3. J was trimmed by 4 bases and V by 7 bases; bases with no gene match: 6. Some clones are missing from TCRdb's copy, which holds only in-frame ones; the method was immunoSEQ multiplex PCR. The sample includes 40,000 to 55,000 clones, more than 90% seen only once; the top ten take roughly 0.36%. Material: CD4+ T cells from peripheral blood mononuclear cells, obtained before pregnancy. This sequence was found in a female donor with multiple sclerosis, enrolled in a pregnancy study. The chain couples TRBV28 to TRBJ1-1, with TRBD1 identical over 7 bases. CDR3 protein: CASTDRASTEAFF. The CDR3 nucleotides read TGTGCCAGCACCGACAGGGCATCCACTGAAGCTTTCTTT.